These 13 T cell receptor beta chains share one sample of origin, sequenced in a study of blood T cell repertoires in COVID-19. Sequenced by immunoSEQ multiplex PCR; TCRdb stores in-frame clones only, minus some. The sample records 230,000 or so clones, roughly 84% being singletons. Source material: peripheral blood. The receptor source for this set is a man aged 30 to 39 with active or convalescent COVID-19.

This clone came up once. The chain is built from TRBV19 and TRBJ1-3; no clear D gene. The CDR3 totals 12 residues. From germline, CDR1 is LNHDA and CDR2 SQIVND (reference sequence). With 6 bases removed from V and 4 bases from J, the gap between germline ends came to 7 bases. Here the CDR3 reads CASRPQGNTIYF. Written as DNA, the CDR3 is TGTGCCAGTAGGCCCCAGGGAAACACCATATATTTT.

This sequence joins TRBV7-9 and TRBJ1-3, with TRBD1 matching over 8 bases. CDR1 is SEHNR, CDR2 FQNEAQ, per germline (reference sequence). Unmatched junction bases numbered 10, after V lost 5 bases and J lost 4 bases. The CDR3 contains 16 residues. The CDR3, as DNA: TGTGCCAGCAGCAGAAGGACAGGGAGTATGGGAAACACCATATATTTT. Translated: CASSRRTGSMGNTIYF. Full variable domain (outside the CDR3, taken from reference TRBV7-9 and TRBJ1-3): DTGVSQNPRHKITKRGQNVTFRCDPISEHNRLYWYRQTLGQGPEFLTYFQNEAQLEKSRLLSDRFSAERPKGSFSTLEIQRTEQGDSAMYLCASSRRTGSMGNTIYFGEGSWLTVV.

The rearrangement joins TRBV10-3 to TRBJ1-1; D call uncertain. V lost 3 bases, J lost 3 bases, and 5 bases lay in between. From germline, CDR1 is ENHRY and CDR2 SYGVKD. The CDR3 has 12 residues. CDR3 coding DNA: TGTGCCATCAGTGAAACGGACACTGAAGCTTTCTTT. Amino acid sequence: CAISETDTEAFF.

This clone was counted between two and nine times. The chain couples TRBV7-6 to TRBJ2-4, with D possibly TRBD2 on 5 matching bases. The CDR3 contains 13 residues. Germline CDR1 and CDR2: SGHVS and FNYEAQ. V was cut by 1 base and J by 9 bases, with 10 bases left in between. CDR3 in amino acids: CASSLGTEGIQYF. The CDR3 DNA sequence: TGTGCCAGCAGCTTAGGAACAGAGGGCATTCAGTACTTC.

V gene TRBV12-3 or TRBV12-4 combines with J gene TRBJ2-7, with D tentatively TRBD2 (6 bases). Trimming cost V 3 bases and J 4 bases, with 7 bases left between them. The CDR3 spans 12 residues. The CDR3, as DNA: TGTGCCAGCAGTTTCGGGGGATACGAGCAGTACTTC. It codes for CASSFGGYEQYF.

The chain carries TRBV28 and TRBJ2-2; 8 bases match TRBD1. Unmatched junction bases numbered 3, after V lost 6 bases and J lost 6 bases. The CDR3 totals 13 residues. The germline V gene has CDR1 MDHEN and CDR2 SYDVKM. The CDR3 loop is CASSPRGPGELFF. The CDR3 coding sequence is TGTGCCAGCAGCCCCAGGGGGCCCGGGGAGCTGTTTTTT.

This chain links TRBV5-1 with TRBJ2-3; 13 nucleotides agree with TRBD2. Germline CDR1 reads SGHRS; CDR2 reads YFSETQ. This CDR3 spans 15 amino acids. V lost 4 bases and J lost 4; bases outside the gene matches: 3. The CDR3, as DNA: TGCGCCAGCAGCCCGACTAGCGGGAGGCCAGATACGCAGTATTTT. This encodes CASSPTSGRPDTQYF.

The rearrangement uses TRBV9 and TRBJ2-5, with a weak D call TRBD2 (5 bases). Germline assignment: CDR1 SGDLS and CDR2 YYNGEE. The CDR3 extends over 16 amino acids. Trimming removed 4 bases from V and 3 bases from J, with 19 bases in between. CDR3 nucleotide sequence: TGTGCCAGCAGCCCCGCCTTTTCGACCGGGAAAGAGACCCAGTACTTC. Its translation is CASSPAFSTGKETQYF.

The chain links TRBV28 to TRBJ2-7; 11 bases line up with TRBD2. The trim removed 3 bases at V and 3 bases at J, leaving 7 bases unmatched. The CDR3 has 16 residues. Germline V lookup: CDR1 MDHEN, CDR2 SYDVKM. The CDR3 here is CASSFFGTSGYYEQYF. CDR3 DNA sequence: TGTGCCAGCAGTTTCTTTGGGACTAGCGGATACTACGAGCAGTACTTC.

The chain joins TRBV20-1 to TRBJ1-2; tentatively, D is TRBD1 (5 bases). Germline V gene lookup returns CDR1 DFQATT and CDR2 SNEGSKA (reference sequence). This CDR3 comprises 11 residues. V lost 6 bases, J lost 5 bases, and 10 bases lay in between. Here the CDR3 DNA reads TGCAGTGCAAGGACACCGTATGGCTACACCTTC. It specifies CSARTPYGYTF.

V usage is TRBV7-9 and J usage is TRBJ1-3; 9 nucleotides match TRBD1. The CDR3 covers 17 residues. Germline trimming cut 5 bases from V and 0 bases from J; bases unmatched to any gene: 8. Germline CDR1 reads SEHNR; CDR2 reads FQNEAQ (reference sequence). This chain's CDR3 is CASSPPPGQGSGNTIYF. As DNA, the CDR3 is TGTGCCAGCAGCCCGCCCCCGGGACAGGGCTCTGGAAACACCATATATTTT.

This CDR3 reads CATSSWGVSTDTQYF. The CDR3 coding sequence is TGTGCCACCAGCTCCTGGGGGGTCAGCACAGATACGCAGTATTTT. The V call is TRBV15, the J call TRBJ2-3; a possible D gene is TRBD2 (6 bases). CDR1 and CDR2 (germline): LNHNV, YYDKDF (reference sequence). CDR3 length: 15 amino acids. V was pared by 5 bases and J by 0 bases, with 12 bases between.

The chain has TRBV5-1 and TRBJ2-1, with 12 bases that match TRBD2. This CDR3 spans 15 amino acids. V lost 6 bases and J lost 5; bases outside the gene matches: 6. CDR1 is SGHRS, CDR2 YFSETQ, per germline. Here the CDR3 reads CASTSSGGAHNEQFF. Written as DNA, the CDR3 is TGCGCCAGCACCTCTAGCGGGGGGGCCCACAATGAGCAGTTCTTC.